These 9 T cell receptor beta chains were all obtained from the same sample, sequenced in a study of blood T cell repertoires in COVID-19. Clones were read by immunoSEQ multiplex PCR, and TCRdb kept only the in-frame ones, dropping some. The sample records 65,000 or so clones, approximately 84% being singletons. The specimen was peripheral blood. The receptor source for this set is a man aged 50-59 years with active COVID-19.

The CDR3 DNA sequence: TGTGCCAGCAGCGCAGACCGGGTCGTCGATGAGCAGTTCTTC. Translated: CASSADRVVDEQFF. The chain carries TRBV7-2 and TRBJ2-1; no definite D call. Trimming left V 5 bases short and J 8 bases short, with 16 bases between. The V gene's germline CDR1 is SGHTA and CDR2 FQGNSA. The CDR3 spans 14 residues. The complete variable domain, with remaining parts taken from reference TRBV7-2 and TRBJ2-1, reads GAGVSQSPSNKVTEKGKDVELRCDPISGHTALYWYRQSLGQGLEFLIYFQGNSAPDKSGLPSDRFSAERTGGSVSTLTIQRTQQEDSAVYLCASSADRVVDEQFFGPGTRLTVL.

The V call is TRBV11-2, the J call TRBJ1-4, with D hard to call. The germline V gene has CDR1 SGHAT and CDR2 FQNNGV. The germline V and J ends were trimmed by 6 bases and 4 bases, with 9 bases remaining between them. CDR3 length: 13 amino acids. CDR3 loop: CASSEGINEKLFF. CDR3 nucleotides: TGTGCCAGCAGTGAGGGTATTAATGAAAAACTGTTTTTT.

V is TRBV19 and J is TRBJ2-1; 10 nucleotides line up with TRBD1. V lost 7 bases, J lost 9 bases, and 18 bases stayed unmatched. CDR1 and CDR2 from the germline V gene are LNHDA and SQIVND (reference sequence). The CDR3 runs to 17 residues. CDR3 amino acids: CASTRYHRDRGNLEQFF. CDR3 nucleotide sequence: TGTGCCAGTACCCGATACCACCGGGACAGGGGAAATCTTGAGCAGTTCTTC.

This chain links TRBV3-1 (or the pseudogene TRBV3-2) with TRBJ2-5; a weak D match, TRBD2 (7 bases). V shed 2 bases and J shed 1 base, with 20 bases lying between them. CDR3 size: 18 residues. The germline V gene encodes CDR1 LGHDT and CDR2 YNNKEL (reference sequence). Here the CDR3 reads CASSQSEGGGGPQETQYF. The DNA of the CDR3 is TGTGCCAGCAGCCAAAGTGAAGGGGGAGGGGGACCCCAAGAGACCCAGTACTTC.

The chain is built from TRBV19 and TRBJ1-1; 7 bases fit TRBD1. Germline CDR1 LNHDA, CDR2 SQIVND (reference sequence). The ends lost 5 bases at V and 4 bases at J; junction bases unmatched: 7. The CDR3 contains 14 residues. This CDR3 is CASSPDRVGTEAFF. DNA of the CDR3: TGTGCCAGTAGTCCCGACAGGGTAGGCACTGAAGCTTTCTTT.

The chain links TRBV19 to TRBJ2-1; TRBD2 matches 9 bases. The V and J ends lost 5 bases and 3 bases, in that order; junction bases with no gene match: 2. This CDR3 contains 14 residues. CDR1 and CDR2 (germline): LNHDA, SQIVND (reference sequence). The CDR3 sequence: CASSSSGNYNEQFF. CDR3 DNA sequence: TGTGCCAGTAGTTCTAGCGGGAACTACAATGAGCAGTTCTTC. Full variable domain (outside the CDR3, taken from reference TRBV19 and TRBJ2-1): DGGITQSPKYLFRKEGQNVTLSCEQNLNHDAMYWYRQDPGQGLRLIYYSQIVNDFQKGDIAEGYSVSREKKESFPLTVTSAQKNPTAFYLCASSSSGNYNEQFFGPGTRLTVL.

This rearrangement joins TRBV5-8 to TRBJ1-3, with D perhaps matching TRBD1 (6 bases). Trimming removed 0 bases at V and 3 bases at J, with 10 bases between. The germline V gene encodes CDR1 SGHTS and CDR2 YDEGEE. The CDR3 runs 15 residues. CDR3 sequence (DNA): TGTGCCAGCAGCTTGGACAGGGCATTTGGAAACACCATATATTTT. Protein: CASSLDRAFGNTIYF.

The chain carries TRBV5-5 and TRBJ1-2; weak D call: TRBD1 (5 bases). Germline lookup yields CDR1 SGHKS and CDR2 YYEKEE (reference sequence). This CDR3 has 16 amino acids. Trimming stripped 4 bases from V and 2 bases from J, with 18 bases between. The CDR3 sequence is CASSAGTVGPNYGYTF. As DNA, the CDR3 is TGTGCCAGCAGCGCGGGGACTGTAGGGCCCAACTATGGCTACACCTTC.

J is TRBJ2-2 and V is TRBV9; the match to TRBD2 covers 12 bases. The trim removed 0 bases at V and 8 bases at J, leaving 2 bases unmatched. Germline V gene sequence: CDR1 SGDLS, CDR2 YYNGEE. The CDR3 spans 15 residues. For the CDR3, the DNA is TGTGCCAGCAGCGTAGTACTAGCGGGAGGTGGGGAGCTGTTTTTT. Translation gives CASSVVLAGGGELFF.